These T cell receptor beta chains were read from a single sample in a study of identifying expanded T cells in peripheral blood. Sequenced by immunoSEQ multiplex PCR; TCRdb stores in-frame clones only, minus some. The table shows roughly 100,000 clones, with around 90% occurring only once. The material sequenced was blood. The receptor set was obtained from a person aged 18 to 70 in good health. Each CDR3 is given with its conserved first and last residue. The D gene is left open where the match is weak. Clone size is given for some rows only: seen once, a few or many times, or a class if the clone is expanded.

>TRBV14|.|.|TRBJ2-7
TGTGCCAGCAGCCACTTGGCTCAAAGCTCCTACGAGCAGTACTTC
CASSHLAQSSYEQYF
>TRBV6-5|.|.|TRBJ1-2
TGTGCCAGCAGTCAGGACATGGCGCGGGGCTACACCTTC
CASSQDMARGYTF
>TRBV6-1|.|.|TRBJ2-5
TGTGCCAGCAGTGAAGAGGACAGCAGAATCCTTAGCTCCCAAGAGACCCAGTACTTC
CASSEEDSRILSSQETQYF
>TRBV10-3|few|.|TRBJ1-4
TGTGCCATCAGTGACTCCCTTAAGGTCACTAATGAAAAACTGTTTTTT
CAISDSLKVTNEKLFF
>TRBV5-1|.|TRBD1|TRBJ2-1
TGCGCCAGCAGCTTGGGACAGGGTGGGCAGTTCTTC
CASSLGQGGQFF
>TRBV11-1|.|TRBD1|TRBJ2-5
TGTGCCAGCAGCTTCACCGACAGGGGGCGTAGCGAGACCCAGTACTTC
CASSFTDRGRSETQYF
>TRBV5-8|.|.|TRBJ2-3
TGTGCCAGCAGCCTGACGCGGTATTTT
CASSLTRYF
>TRBV27|.|TRBD1|TRBJ1-2
TGTGCCAGCAGCTTGAAGGGACCAGGGGGCTATGGCTACACCTTC
CASSLKGPGGYGYTF
>TRBV4-3|.|.|TRBJ2-1
TGCGCCAGCAGCCCCCGCCCCGAGACCACGGGTTACAATGAGCAGTTCTTC
CASSPRPETTGYNEQFF
>TRBV2|.|.|TRBJ1-5
TGTGCCAGCAGTGTGAAGGGAAACAATCAGCCCCAGCATTTT
CASSVKGNNQPQHF
>TRBV11-2|.|TRBD1|TRBJ1-1
TGTGCCAGCAGTTGGACAGGGTCGGGCACTGAAGCTTTCTTT
CASSWTGSGTEAFF
>TRBV4-3|.|.|TRBJ2-1
TGCGCCAGCAGCCAAGATGGTTTCGGGGGAAAAACTAATGAGCAGTTCTTC
CASSQDGFGGKTNEQFF
>TRBV19|few|TRBD2|TRBJ2-5
TGTGCCAGTAGTATGGGTAGCGGGAAAGAGACCCAGTACTTC
CASSMGSGKETQYF
>TRBV7-9|.|.|TRBJ1-2
TGTGCCAGCAGCTTGGCCTTGAACTATGGCTACACCTTC
CASSLALNYGYTF
>TRBV19|.|.|TRBJ2-7
TGTGCCAGTAGTATAGGAGGCTACGAGCAGTACTTC
CASSIGGYEQYF
>TRBV15|.|TRBD1|TRBJ1-4
TGTGCCACCAGCAGAGATGAAGGGGGCGGAAATGAAAAACTGTTTTTT
CATSRDEGGGNEKLFF
>TRBV7-8|.|.|TRBJ2-7
TGTGCCAGCAGCTTAGCGTACAGCTACGAGCAGTACTTC
CASSLAYSYEQYF
>TRBV15|.|.|TRBJ2-2
TGTGCCACCAGCAGAGATCGAGGGCTCCGGGAAGAGGAGCTGTTTTTT
CATSRDRGLREEELFF
>TRBV2|.|.|TRBJ1-3
TGTGCCAGCAGGGAGGGGGTCTCTGGAAACACCATATATTTT
CASREGVSGNTIYF
>TRBV10-3|.|TRBD1|TRBJ1-2
TGTGCCATCTATGTAACCGGGACAGGGGGACGTGCTAACTATGGCTACACCTTC
CAIYVTGTGGRANYGYTF
>TRBV18|.|.|TRBJ2-1
TGTGCCAGCTCACCACCATCGGGGGCCTACAATGAGCAGTTCTTC
CASSPPSGAYNEQFF
>TRBV6-6|.|TRBD1|TRBJ2-7
TGTGCCAGCAGTCCGTACGGGACAGAACCACAAGAGCAGTACTTC
CASSPYGTEPQEQYF
>TRBV6-6|.|.|TRBJ2-1
TGTGCCAGCAGTTGGGGGACCGACAATGAGCAGTTCTTC
CASSWGTDNEQFF
>TRBV27|large|.|TRBJ1-2
TGTGCCAGCACCCGCGTACCTTCTAACTATGGCTACACCTTC
CASTRVPSNYGYTF
>TRBV27|.|.|TRBJ2-7
TGTGCCAGCAGTCAGGGATACGAGCAGTACTTC
CASSQGYEQYF
>TRBV15|.|.|TRBJ1-5
TGTGCCACCAGCAGAGATCAGCTCCAGGGGAAGGGCCAGCATTTT
CATSRDQLQGKGQHF
>TRBV7-2|.|.|TRBJ2-2
TGTGCCAGCAGCTTACTGGACAGTACAGCGAACACCGGGGAGCTGTTTTTT
CASSLLDSTANTGELFF
>TRBV10-3|.|.|TRBJ1-6
TGTGCCATCAGTTCCCGGGACGGACATAATTCACCCCTCCACTTT
CAISSRDGHNSPLHF
>TRBV19|.|.|TRBJ1-5
TGTGCCGCCGGTCAGCCCCAGCATTTT
CAAGQPQHF
>TRBV5-1|once|.|TRBJ2-3
TGCGCCAGCAGCCCACCCTCGGATACGCAGTATTTT
CASSPPSDTQYF
>TRBV5-6|.|.|TRBJ1-1
TGTGCCAGCCACAACGGGGGAAGTCCTGAAGCTTTCTTT
CASHNGGSPEAFF
>TRBV27|once|.|TRBJ1-2
TGTGCCAGCAGCCCGGGACGGCGTTATGGCTACACCTTC
CASSPGRRYGYTF
>TRBV19|.|.|TRBJ2-7
TGTGCCAGTCGCACCGGGGCGCCCACGTACGAGCAGTACTTC
CASRTGAPTYEQYF
>TRBV4-1|.|TRBD1|TRBJ1-4
TGCGCCAGCAGCCAAGTTTTTCCTCCGGACAGGGAGGAGGAAAAACTGTTTTTT
CASSQVFPPDREEEKLFF
>TRBV11-1|.|TRBD1|TRBJ2-2
TGTGCCAGCAGCTCCTTGGGACAGCCAACCGGGGAGCTGTTTTTT
CASSSLGQPTGELFF
>TRBV7-6|.|.|TRBJ2-2
TGTGCCAGCAGCTTAGGGGCGGGGAGTACCGGGGAGCTGTTTTTT
CASSLGAGSTGELFF
>TRBV19|.|TRBD1|TRBJ1-6
TGTGCCAGTAGTTCGACAGGGAACTTTGATTCACCCCTCCACTTT
CASSSTGNFDSPLHF
>TRBV30|.|.|TRBJ2-3
TGTGCCTATACCCCTGGCGCAACAGATACGCAGTATTTT
CAYTPGATDTQYF
>TRBV7-9|few|TRBD2|TRBJ2-1
TGTGCCAGCAGCCTTAAACTGGGACTAGCGGCCTACAATGAGCAGTTCTTC
CASSLKLGLAAYNEQFF
>TRBV5-5|once|.|TRBJ2-7
TGTGCCAGCAGCTTTTATGTCGGCAGGCTAGCCTACGAGCAGTACTTC
CASSFYVGRLAYEQYF
>TRBV12-2|.|.|TRBJ2-3
TGTGCAAGTCGCTTGTACAGGGAGGGAGATACGCAGTATTTT
CASRLYREGDTQYF
>TRBV19|once|TRBD2|TRBJ2-5
TGTGCCAGTAGTCCCTGGGGGGGGGACGAGACCCAGTACTTC
CASSPWGGDETQYF
>TRBV7-9|.|TRBD1|TRBJ1-1
TGTGCCAGCAGCTCGACAGGGGGGTCTGAAGCTTTCTTT
CASSSTGGSEAFF
>TRBV14|.|.|TRBJ1-4
TGTGCCAGCAGCCAAGTCAGAGGGGAGGGTGAAAAACTGTTTTTT
CASSQVRGEGEKLFF
>TRBV11-2|.|.|TRBJ1-1
TGTGCCAGCAGCCTTACCGGGACTCTGAACACTGAAGCTTTCTTT
CASSLTGTLNTEAFF
>TRBV6-6|.|.|TRBJ2-5
TGTGCCAGCAGTTGGGTTGCAGAGGGAGAGACCCAGTACTTC
CASSWVAEGETQYF
>TRBV18|.|.|TRBJ2-2
TGTGCCAGTTTAAGGACAGCGAACACCGGGGAGCTGTTTTTT
CASLRTANTGELFF
>TRBV9|.|.|TRBJ1-3
TGTGCCAGCAGCGTAGCTTTACCCGGGAGCTCTGGAAACACCATATATTTT
CASSVALPGSSGNTIYF
>TRBV19|.|TRBD1|TRBJ1-3
TGTGCCTCACAGGGGCAGGCCCGCGTTGGAAACACCATATATTTT
CASQGQARVGNTIYF
>TRBV7-2|once|TRBD2|TRBJ2-1
TGTGCCAGCAGCCTACAGCGGGGGCCCTCCTACAATGAGCAGTTCTTC
CASSLQRGPSYNEQFF
>TRBV5-6|.|TRBD2|TRBJ2-3
TGTGCCAGCAGCTTTAGGACTAGCGGGGGTACAGATACGCAGTATTTT
CASSFRTSGGTDTQYF
>TRBV6-6|.|.|TRBJ1-6
TGTGCCAGCAGTCCACCCAGGCCCTATTCACCCCTCCACTTT
CASSPPRPYSPLHF
>TRBV7-9|.|.|TRBJ2-1
TGTGCCAGCAGCTTAGTAGGGACTCCACTCCATGAGCAGTTCTTC
CASSLVGTPLHEQFF
>TRBV9|.|TRBD1|TRBJ1-5
TGTGCCAGCAGCGTAGGGACAGGGCCGAGGCAGCCCCAGCATTTT
CASSVGTGPRQPQHF
>TRBV7-6|.|TRBD1|TRBJ2-2
TGTGCCAGCAGCCCTCATTCTGGACAGGGACTCACCGGGGAGCTGTTTTTT
CASSPHSGQGLTGELFF
>TRBV6-5|.|.|TRBJ1-5
TGTGCCAGCAGTTACAGGGATGGACAGCCCCAGCATTTT
CASSYRDGQPQHF
>TRBV13|.|TRBD2|TRBJ2-3
TGTGCCAGCAGCTTAGCTCGGGGGGGACGCACAGATACGCAGTATTTT
CASSLARGGRTDTQYF